This TCR beta chain was sequenced for a study of OX40 agonist ivuxolimab in advanced cancers. Study background: Every 2 weeks, patients received ivuxolimab intravenously, dosed at 0.01 to 10 mg/kg. One patient with hepatocellular carcinoma and two with cutaneous melanoma, three in all, had partial responses. Enrollees could have had prior anti-PD-1, anti-PD-L1 or anti-CTLA-4 therapy, which around 43% had received.

Sequencing was performed with immunoSEQ multiplex PCR; in TCRdb, only in-frame clones are kept and a portion is missing. The repertoire holds roughly 60,000 clones, about 85% seen once, with roughly 3.1% in the top ten. The ends were cut back, 7 bases at V and 0 bases at J, with 12 bases in the middle. The CDR3 has 14 residues. Germline-derived CDR1 and CDR2 are SQVTM and ANQGSEA. Blood got drawn at baseline, again on cycle 4 day 1, and then on cycle 7 day 1. This rearrangement joins TRBV29-1 to TRBJ1-4; D unresolved. This TCR came from an adult with an advanced solid tumor such as melanoma, head and neck, liver or kidney cancer. Sequences were derived from CD4+ or CD8+ T cells sorted from blood, sampled in a trial of the OX40 agonist ivuxolimab. CDR3 protein: CSARGFATNEKLFF. CDR3 in DNA: TGCAGCGCCCGCGGATTTGCAACTAATGAAAAACTGTTTTTT.